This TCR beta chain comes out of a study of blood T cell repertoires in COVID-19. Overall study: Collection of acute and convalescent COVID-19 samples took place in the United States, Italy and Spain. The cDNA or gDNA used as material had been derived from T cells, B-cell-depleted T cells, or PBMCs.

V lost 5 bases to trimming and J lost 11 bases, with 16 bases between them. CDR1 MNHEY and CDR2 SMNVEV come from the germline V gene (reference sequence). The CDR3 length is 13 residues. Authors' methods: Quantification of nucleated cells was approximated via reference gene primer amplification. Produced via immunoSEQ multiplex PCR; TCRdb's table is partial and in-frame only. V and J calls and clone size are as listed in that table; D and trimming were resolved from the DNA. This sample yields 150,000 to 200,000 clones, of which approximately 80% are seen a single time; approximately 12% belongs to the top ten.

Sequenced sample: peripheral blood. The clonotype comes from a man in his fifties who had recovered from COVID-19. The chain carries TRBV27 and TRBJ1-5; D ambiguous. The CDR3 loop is CASSQGSALAQHF. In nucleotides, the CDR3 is TGTGCCAGCAGTCAAGGAAGCGCGTTAGCCCAGCATTTT.